The clone carrying this T cell receptor beta chain has only a few counts. Its specificity is not known. The record originates from a study of vaccination and CD4 T cells after COVID-19. Background on the study: Drawing of post-COVID samples took place a median about 97 days after diagnosis (range 35 to 161). Study results and caveats: The median number of SARS-CoV-2-reactive clonotypes increased from about 20 to 38, a change that did not reach significance.

Treatment defined: approximately nine-day PBMC culture with coronavirus spike peptide pools or control peptides (ViraFEST assay). Scientists ran DNA taken from cultured CD4+ T cells through the Oncomine TCR Beta short-read assay for sequencing. TCRdb redid the calling of the PCR reads with MiXCR, one entry per CDR3 protein. This table has more than 15,000 distinct CDR3 sequences, roughly three fifths appearing once. This CDR3 spans 14 amino acids. Trimming left V 3 bases short and J 2 bases short, with 10 bases between. Germline-derived CDR1 and CDR2 are LNHDA and SQIVND (reference sequence). The sequence derives from a human donor who had recovered from COVID-19. The sequencing used CD4+ T cells from blood, cultured in vitro, collected after SARS-CoV-2 vaccination. The chain is built from TRBV19 and TRBJ1-2, with TRBD1 as a possible D gene (6 bases). The DNA for the CDR3 is TGTGCCAGTAGTATTCCGGGGGGCAACTATGGCTACACCTTC. This codes for CASSIPGGNYGYTF. Supplemented by reference TRBV19 and TRBJ1-2, the full variable domain reads DGGITQSPKYLFRKEGQNVTLSCEQNLNHDAMYWYRQDPGQGLRLIYYSQIVNDFQKGDIAEGYSVSREKKESFPLTVTSAQKNPTAFYLCASSIPGGNYGYTFGSGTRLTVV.